The next 10 T cell receptor beta chains were all read from a single sample in a study of OX40 agonist ivuxolimab in advanced cancers. The table came from immunoSEQ multiplex PCR; TCRdb's copy has only in-frame clones and leaves some out. The data contain 48,000 or so clones, around 87% of them singletons. Sequenced material: CD4+ or CD8+ T cells sorted from blood, taken in a trial of the OX40 agonist ivuxolimab. All receptors derive from an adult with an advanced solid tumor such as melanoma, head and neck, liver or kidney cancer.

This clone was observed once. The genes are TRBV6-1 and TRBJ1-1; 9 nucleotides match TRBD1. V shed 6 bases, J shed 5 bases, and the junction held 4 bases outside the gene matches. Germline values: CDR1 MNHNS, CDR2 SASEGT. The length of the CDR3 is 13 residues. This CDR3 is CASSRQGGTEAFF. The CDR3 nucleotides are TGTGCCAGCAGCAGACAGGGGGGGACTGAAGCTTTCTTT.

The chain joins TRBV7-8 to TRBJ2-7; tentative D call: TRBD1 (6 bases). This CDR3 is built from 14 residues. Germline CDR1 and CDR2: SGHVS and FQNEAQ. Between the trimmed V and J ends, which lost 5 bases and 4 bases, there was a span of 15 bases. CDR3 loop: CASSLNRDQYEQYF. The CDR3 DNA sequence: TGTGCCAGCAGCCTTAACAGGGATCAGTACGAGCAGTACTTC.

This sequence joins TRBV4-3 and TRBJ1-3; no clear D gene. Germline V gene sequence: CDR1 LGHNA, CDR2 YSLEER. The CDR3 runs 14 residues. Trimming stripped 0 bases from V and 4 bases from J, with 7 bases between. The CDR3 bases are TGCGCCAGCAGCCAAGAGAGTCTAGGAAACACCATATATTTT. It yields the protein CASSQESLGNTIYF.

The chain carries TRBV6-5 and TRBJ2-7; 7 bases align to TRBD2. Germline V gene data show CDR1 as MNHEY and CDR2 as SVGAGI. Trimming took 7 bases from V and 4 from J; bases not matched to a gene: 4. CDR3 size: 12 residues. The CDR3 region has the DNA TGTGCCAGCACCAGCGGGATTTACGAGCAGTACTTC. Amino acid sequence: CASTSGIYEQYF.

This clone showed up just a few times. The V gene is TRBV11-2, the J gene TRBJ1-1; weak D call: TRBD1 (6 bases). Deletions cut 1 base from V and 6 bases from J, with 15 bases between. Germline CDR1 and CDR2: SGHAT and FQNNGV. The CDR3 loop spans 15 amino acids. The CDR3: CASSLAWGQLAEAFF. CDR3 sequence (DNA): TGTGCCAGCAGCTTAGCCTGGGGGCAGTTGGCTGAAGCTTTCTTT. Full variable domain (remainder filled in from reference TRBV11-2 and TRBJ1-1): EAGVAQSPRYKIIEKRQSVAFWCNPISGHATLYWYQQILGQGPKLLIQFQNNGVVDDSQLPKDRFSAERLKGVDSTLKIQPAKLEDSAVYLCASSLAWGQLAEAFFGQGTRLTVV.

The table lists this clone with a few counts. This chain joins TRBV7-2 and TRBJ2-1, with D uncertain. The CDR3 is 11 amino acids. Trimming stripped 5 bases from V and 10 bases from J, with 9 bases between. The germline gives CDR1 SGHTA, CDR2 FQGNSA. CDR3 region: CASSPQYEQFF. Written as DNA, the CDR3 is TGTGCCAGCAGCCCCCAGTACGAGCAGTTCTTC.

This chain connects TRBV5-1 to TRBJ2-1; TRBD2 aligns across 14 bases. Germline V CDR1 and CDR2: SGHRS, YFSETQ. The CDR3 runs to 17 residues. Losses at the gene ends were 3 bases for V and 4 bases for J; bases not matched to a gene: 6. The CDR3 reads CASSSGLAGGLYNEQFF. The CDR3 region has the DNA TGCGCCAGCAGCTCCGGACTAGCGGGGGGACTTTACAATGAGCAGTTCTTC.

The V gene is TRBV4-2, the J gene TRBJ2-7; 7 bases are shared with TRBD2. The CDR3 spans 15 residues. Germline V gene sequence: CDR1 LGHNA, CDR2 YNFKEQ. The junction had 2 bases not matched to a gene; V was cut back by 0 bases and J by 0 bases. The CDR3 sequence: CASSQEWGGSYEQYF. The CDR3 DNA reads as TGTGCCAGCAGCCAAGAGTGGGGGGGCTCCTACGAGCAGTACTTC.

The chain joins TRBV13 to TRBJ2-5; 8 nucleotides line up with TRBD2. The CDR3 extends over 14 amino acids. Germline CDR1 reads PRHDT; CDR2 reads FYEKMQ (reference sequence). V was pared by 3 bases and J by 3 bases, with 3 bases of the junction left unmatched. CDR3 nucleotides: TGTGCCAGCAGCTTCCTACTAGCGGAAGAGACCCAGTACTTC. Its translation is CASSFLLAEETQYF.

The CDR3 is CASSVGQPNTEAFF. CDR3 DNA: TGTGCCAGCAGCGTGGGACAGCCGAACACTGAAGCTTTCTTT. The rearrangement links TRBV7-9 to TRBJ1-1; 7 bases map to TRBD1. J was trimmed by 1 base and V by 5 bases; bases with no gene match: 4. In germline, CDR1 is SEHNR, CDR2 FQNEAQ (reference sequence). The CDR3 loop spans 14 amino acids.